A single sample is the source of the 12 T cell receptor beta chains below, sequenced in a study of CD8 T cells in Susac syndrome. RNA amounts of roughly 0.5 to 1 ug underwent reverse transcription with random hexamers. TCRdb redid the calling of the immunoSEQ multiplex PCR reads with MiXCR, one entry per CDR3 protein. The sample lists about 120,000 distinct CDR3 sequences, just under 95% seen once, with 0.28% in the top ten. The sequenced material came from CD8+ T cells from PBMCs. The origin of the receptors is a human donor with Susac syndrome.

V gene TRBV29-1 combines with J gene TRBJ2-2; the match to TRBD2 covers 7 bases. J was trimmed by 4 bases and V by 6 bases; bases with no gene match: 8. The germline V gene encodes CDR1 SQVTM and CDR2 ANQGSEA. This CDR3 spans 14 amino acids. The CDR3 nucleotides are TGCAGCGTCGTGGGGGGGGGTATCACCGGGGAGCTGTTTTTT. Protein sequence: CSVVGGGITGELFF.

This chain connects TRBV20-1 to TRBJ2-7; unclear D gene. V was trimmed by 1 base and J by 0 bases, leaving 7 bases between them. The CDR3 loop spans 13 amino acids. Germline loops: CDR1 DFQATT, CDR2 SNEGSKA (reference sequence). The CDR3: CSARAVSSYEQYF. The CDR3 nucleotides read TGCAGTGCTAGAGCGGTGAGCTCCTACGAGCAGTACTTC.

CDR3 loop: CASSQDGRLDEKLFF. Here the CDR3 DNA reads TGTGCCAGCAGCCAGGACGGACGGCTAGATGAAAAACTGTTTTTT. V usage is TRBV3-1 and J usage is TRBJ1-4; D is ambiguous. The CDR3 contains 15 residues. The germline V gene encodes CDR1 LGHDT and CDR2 YNNKEL (reference sequence). With 3 bases removed from V and 6 bases from J, the gap between germline ends came to 14 bases.

The chain is built from TRBV7-6 and TRBJ2-1; 9 bases agree with TRBD1. Looked up from germline, CDR1 is SGHVS and CDR2 is FNYEAQ. The CDR3 consists of 15 residues. V was clipped by 4 bases and J by 5 bases; unmatched bases: 6. The CDR3 loop reads CASSYYRGQHNEQFF. The CDR3 DNA reads TGTGCCAGCAGCTACTACAGGGGGCAGCACAATGAGCAGTTCTTC. Full variable domain (rest looked up from reference TRBV7-6 and TRBJ2-1): GAGVSQSPRYKVTKRGQDVALRCDPISGHVSLYWYRQALGQGPEFLTYFNYEAQQDKSGLPNDRFSAERPEGSISTLTIQRTEQRDSAMYRCASSYYRGQHNEQFFGPGTRLTVL.

The count of this clonotype is one. The rearrangement links TRBV27 to TRBJ2-3; D remains ambiguous. The CDR3 sequence is 11 residues long. In germline, CDR1 is MNHEY, CDR2 SMNVEV (reference sequence). Trimming removed 6 bases from V and 7 bases from J, with 8 bases in between. The CDR3 sequence: CASRSGHTQYF. As DNA, the CDR3 is TGTGCCAGCAGATCCGGGCATACGCAGTATTTT.

In the case of this clonotype: It is unclear where the CDR3 begins or ends on the DNA, so no DNA is shown, and the CDR3 is as TCRdb lists it. The rearrangement links TRBV9 to TRBJ2-1; the table gives TRBD2 as D, unverified against the DNA. The CDR3 spans 14 residues, counting both ends. Germline CDR1 and CDR2: SGDLS and YYNGEE. The CDR3 loop reads CASSVGGGTEKLFF.

V is TRBV29-1 and J is TRBJ1-2; 7 bases are a match to TRBD1. The V and J ends lost 6 bases and 1 base, in that order; junction bases with no gene match: 5. CDR3 size: 13 residues. Germline assignment: CDR1 SQVTM and CDR2 ANQGSEA. DNA for the CDR3: TGCAGCGTGACCGGGACAGATAACTATGGCTACACCTTC. It encodes CSVTGTDNYGYTF.

The gene calls are TRBV29-1 and TRBJ2-1, with 13 bases fitting TRBD2. Losses at the gene ends were 8 bases for V and 4 bases for J; bases not matched to a gene: 5. The CDR3 consists of 14 residues. Germline-derived CDR1 and CDR2 are SQVTM and ANQGSEA. CDR3 DNA: TGCAGCCCCAGACTAGCGGGGGGATACAATGAGCAGTTCTTC. This translates into CSPRLAGGYNEQFF.

This clonotype has only one observation. The chain is built from TRBV6-2 or TRBV6-3 and TRBJ2-7; D gene uncertain. V dropped 6 bases and J dropped 2 bases, with 17 bases sitting between them. Germline V gives CDR1 MNHEY, CDR2 SVGEGT. The CDR3 has 15 residues. In nucleotides, the CDR3 is TGTGCCAGCAGACTCCAGGATGTGAGGACCTACGAGCAGTACTTC. This gives the protein CASRLQDVRTYEQYF.

The V and J genes are TRBV7-9 and TRBJ2-4, with 9 bases identical to TRBD1. V was pared by 4 bases and J by 3 bases, with 7 bases of the junction left unmatched. Germline V gene lookup returns CDR1 SEHNR and CDR2 FQNEAQ (reference sequence). The CDR3 extends over 16 amino acids. The CDR3 region is CASSYGQGYGKNIQYF. The CDR3 DNA reads as TGTGCCAGCAGCTATGGACAGGGGTACGGCAAAAACATTCAGTACTTC.

J is TRBJ2-3 and V is TRBV29-1; D gene unclear. CDR1 SQVTM and CDR2 ANQGSEA come from the germline V gene. CDR3 length: 12 amino acids. The germline V and J ends were trimmed by 8 bases and 4 bases, with 13 bases remaining between them. The CDR3 sequence: CSNLGGADTQYF. The CDR3 nucleotides are TGCAGCAACCTGGGTGGGGCAGATACGCAGTATTTT.

Turning to this clonotype: One end of the junction does not line up with germline, which may come from a read error. The chain couples TRBV4-1 to TRBJ2-3; 7 bases agree with TRBD1. Germline V gives CDR1 MGHRA, CDR2 YSYEKL. CDR3 size: 14 residues. The CDR3 here is CASSQVHGTETQYF. The CDR3 coding sequence is TGCGCCAGCAGCCAAGTCCACGGGACAGAAACGCAGTATTTT.